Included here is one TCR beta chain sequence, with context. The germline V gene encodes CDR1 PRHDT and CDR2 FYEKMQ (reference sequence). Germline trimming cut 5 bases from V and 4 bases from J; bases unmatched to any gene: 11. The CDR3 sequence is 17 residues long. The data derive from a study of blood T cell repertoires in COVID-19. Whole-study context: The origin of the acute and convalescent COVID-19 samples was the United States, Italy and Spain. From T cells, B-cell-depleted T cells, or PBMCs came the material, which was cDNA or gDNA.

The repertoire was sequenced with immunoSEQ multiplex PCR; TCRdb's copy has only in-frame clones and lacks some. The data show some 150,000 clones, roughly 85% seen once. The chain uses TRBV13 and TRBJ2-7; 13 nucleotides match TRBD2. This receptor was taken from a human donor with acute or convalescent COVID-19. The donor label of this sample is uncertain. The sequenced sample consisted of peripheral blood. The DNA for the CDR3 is TGTGCCAGCAGCCCCCAACGAAGACTAGCGGGGGGTTACGAGCAGTACTTC. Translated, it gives CASSPQRRLAGGYEQYF.